This TCR beta chain was identified during a study of PD-L1 blockade in urothelial cancer. The CDR3 runs to 15 residues. Germline V CDR1 and CDR2: SGHRS, YFSETQ. V gave up 4 bases and J gave up 0 bases, with 10 bases separating them. Here immunoSEQ multiplex PCR was the method, and the copy in TCRdb shows in-frame clones only, minus some. The data hold roughly 52,000 clones, with around 79% observed a single time. Time point in this sample: pretreatment peripheral blood. The source is a man aged 70-80 years with urothelial cancer. This chain connects TRBV5-1 to TRBJ2-2; D call uncertain. This sample comprised PBMCs, obtained around atezolizumab (anti-PD-L1) treatment. The CDR3 region is CASSLDTANTGELFF. CDR3 sequence (DNA): TGCGCCAGCAGCCTTGACACCGCGAACACCGGGGAGCTGTTTTTT.